The TCR beta chain under discussion was sequenced for a study of blood T cell repertoires in COVID-19. Study summary: The origin of the acute and convalescent COVID-19 samples was the United States, Italy and Spain.

This CDR3 has 16 residues. Participants' reported clinical history set cohort assignment. Method: immunoSEQ multiplex PCR; TCRdb's copy keeps in-frame clones and lacks some. In the table there are about 210,000 clones, over 80% of which are singletons. The source is a man aged 18 to 30 with acute COVID-19. The genes are TRBV21-1 and TRBJ2-6; TRBD2 is the table's D call, not checked against the DNA. TRBV21-1 counts as a pseudogene. The specimen was PBMCs or T cells enriched from blood (not recorded which). CDR3 bases: TGTGCCAGCAGCAAAGAACTCGCCTCTGGGGCCAACGTCCTGACTTTC. Its protein product is CASSKELASGANVLTF.